One T cell receptor beta chain is described in this entry. These data are taken from a study of blood T cell repertoires in COVID-19. About the study: The United States, Italy and Spain were the sources of the acute and convalescent COVID-19 samples. T cells, B-cell-depleted T cells, or PBMCs provided the cDNA or gDNA that served as material.

Original handling: Amplification from reference gene primers served as the basis for estimated nucleated cell counts. Produced via immunoSEQ multiplex PCR; TCRdb's table is partial and in-frame only. Clone size and the V and J calls come from that table; the DNA yielded D and trimming. This table holds fewer than 300,000 clones, 90% to 95% found once. J lost 2 bases, V lost 8 bases, and 6 bases had no gene match. CDR1 MNHEY and CDR2 SMNVEV come from the germline V gene (reference sequence). There are 14 residues in the CDR3. The origin of this receptor is a young woman with COVID-19, enrolled during active disease. The sample comprised peripheral blood. The chain employs TRBV27 and TRBJ1-5, with 7 bases lining up with TRBD1. CDR3: CASRPGGGNQPQHF. DNA of the CDR3: TGTGCCAGCCGTCCAGGGGGAGGCAATCAGCCCCAGCATTTT.